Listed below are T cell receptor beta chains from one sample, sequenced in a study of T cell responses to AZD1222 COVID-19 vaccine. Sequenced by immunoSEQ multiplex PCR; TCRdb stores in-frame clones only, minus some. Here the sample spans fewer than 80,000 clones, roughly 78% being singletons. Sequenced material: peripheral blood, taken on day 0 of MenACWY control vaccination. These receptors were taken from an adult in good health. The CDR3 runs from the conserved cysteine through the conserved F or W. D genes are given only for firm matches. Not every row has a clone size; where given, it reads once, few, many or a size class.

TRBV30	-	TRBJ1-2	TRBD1	TGTGCCTGGAGTGCGAACAGGGGTGGCTACACCTTC	CAWSANRGGYTF
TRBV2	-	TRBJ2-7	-	TGTGCCAGCAGTGATTCGCCGACGGCGTATTCCTACGAGCAGTACTTC	CASSDSPTAYSYEQYF
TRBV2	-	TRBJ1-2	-	TGTGCCAGCCGGGGAGGGGGGCAGAATGGCTACACCTTC	CASRGGGQNGYTF
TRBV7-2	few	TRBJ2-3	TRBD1	TGTGCCAGCAGCCCCTGGGACAGCTCCACAGATACGCAGTATTTT	CASSPWDSSTDTQYF
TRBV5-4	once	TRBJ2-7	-	TGTGCCAGCAGCTTCTACCAAACCTACGAGCAGTACTTC	CASSFYQTYEQYF
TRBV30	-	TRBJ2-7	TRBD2	TGTGCCTGGAGTGGGGGGGGAGGGGACCAATACGAGCAGTACTTC	CAWSGGGGDQYEQYF
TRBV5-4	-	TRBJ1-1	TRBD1	TGTGCCAGCAGCCGACAGGGGTTCGGGAACACTGAAGCTTTCTTT	CASSRQGFGNTEAFF
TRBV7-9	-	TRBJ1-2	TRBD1	TGTGCCAGCAGTCGGACAGGGCGCTATGGCTACACCTTC	CASSRTGRYGYTF
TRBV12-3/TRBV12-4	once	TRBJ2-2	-	TGTGCCAGCAGTTACAGGGGGGAGCTGTTTTTT	CASSYRGELFF
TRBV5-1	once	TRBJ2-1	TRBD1	TGCGCCAGCAGTTCCGGGGACAGGGTATACAATGAGCAGTTCTTC	CASSSGDRVYNEQFF
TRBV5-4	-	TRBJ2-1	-	TGTGCCAGCAGCTTGCAGCGGTCCTACAATGAGCAGTTCTTC	CASSLQRSYNEQFF
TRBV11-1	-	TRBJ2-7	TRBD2	TGTGCCAGCAGCGGGAGCGGGAGGAGGAACGAGCAGTACTTC	CASSGSGRRNEQYF
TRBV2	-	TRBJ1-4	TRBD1	TGTGCCAGCAGTACCACGACAGGGAAGGTGTTTTTT	CASSTTTGKVFF
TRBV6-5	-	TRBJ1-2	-	TGTGCCAGCAGTCCGAGGGGGGGAAACTATGGCTACACCTTC	CASSPRGGNYGYTF
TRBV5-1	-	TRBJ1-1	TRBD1	TGCGCCAGCAGCTCCCAGGGGGGCACTGAAGCTTTCTTT	CASSSQGGTEAFF
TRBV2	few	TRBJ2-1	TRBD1	TGTGCCAGCAGCGAGGGACAGGGCGGTGAGCAGTTCTTC	CASSEGQGGEQFF
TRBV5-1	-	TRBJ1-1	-	TGCGCCAGCAGTTACAGATCAGGTTCGGACACTGAAGCTTTCTTT	CASSYRSGSDTEAFF
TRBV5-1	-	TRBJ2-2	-	TGCGCCAGCAGCTTGATGGGGTCCGGGGAGCTGTTTTTT	CASSLMGSGELFF
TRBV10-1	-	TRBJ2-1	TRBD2	TGCGCCAGCAGTGGACTAGCGGGAGATGGTGAGCAGTTCTTC	CASSGLAGDGEQFF